Below, 17 T cell receptor beta chains from the same sample are listed, as sequenced in a study of CD8+CD57+ T cells in acquired aplastic anemia. Genomic DNA templated the TCR beta VDJ and CDR3 profiling. TCRdb processed the reads anew with MiXCR; each CDR3 protein has one entry. Of 190,000 or so distinct CDR3 sequences in the sample, 48% were seen once. Patients sequenced had flow cytometry evidence of CD8+CD57+ cell expansion. The specimen sequenced was sorted CD4+, CD8+, or CD8+CD57+ T cells (not recorded which) from PBMCs. The receptors were gathered from a human donor with aplastic anemia.

This clonotype is medium-sized (0.01 to 0.1%). The rearrangement uses TRBV19 and TRBJ2-5; TRBD1 agrees at 9 bases. V gave up 6 bases and J gave up 1 base; unmatched junction bases: 3. CDR1 LNHDA and CDR2 SQIVND come from the germline V gene (reference sequence). The CDR3 totals 14 residues. CDR3 region: CASRKTGGQETQYF. In nucleotides, the CDR3 is TGTGCCAGTAGGAAGACAGGGGGCCAAGAGACCCAGTACTTC.

This chain joins TRBV10-3 and TRBJ2-7; 12 positions match TRBD1. Germline V lookup: CDR1 ENHRY, CDR2 SYGVKD. The CDR3 loop spans 14 amino acids. With 6 bases clipped from V and 7 bases from J, the junction kept 7 bases outside the gene matches. The CDR3 DNA follows: TGTGCCATCAGGACCGGGACAGGGGGCAATGAGCAGTACTTC. This translates into CAIRTGTGGNEQYF.

Regarding this clonotype: Because the CDR3 is missing its conserved closing phenylalanine or tryptophan, this is likely a read error. The limits of the CDR3 on the DNA are not certain, so only TCRdb's listed CDR3 is given. This chain links TRBV2 with TRBJ2-6. Germline loops: CDR1 SNHLY, CDR2 FYNNEI. The CDR3 is 15 amino acids long, termini counted. The CDR3 here is CASRLVGSGANVLKI.

This chain links TRBV7-2 with TRBJ2-5; 8 nucleotides match TRBD2. With V trimmed by 5 bases and J by 3 bases, 8 bases remained unmatched. Germline CDR1 is SGHTA and CDR2 is FQGNSA. The length of the CDR3 is 15 residues. This CDR3 reads CASSPYEREKETQYF. For the CDR3, the DNA is TGTGCCAGCAGCCCTTACGAGCGGGAGAAAGAGACCCAGTACTTC.

This clonotype was recorded only once. A junction end diverges from the germline sequence, so it may reflect a read error. The V call is TRBV5-1, the J call TRBJ2-7; 8 nucleotides agree with TRBD2. CDR3 length: 14 amino acids. CDR1 SGHRS and CDR2 YFSETQ come from the germline V gene. CDR3 sequence reads: CASSLGSGSYGQYF. The CDR3, as DNA: TGCGCCAGCAGCTTGGGCAGCGGGAGCTACGGGCAGTACTTC.

This clonotype was counted only a few times. The CDR3 reads CASSSKTTNQPQHF. The CDR3, as DNA: TGTGCCAGCTCGTCTAAGACGACCAATCAGCCCCAGCATTTT. This rearrangement joins TRBV18 to TRBJ1-5; D unresolved. The CDR3 is made up of 14 amino acids. Germline CDR1 KGHSH, CDR2 LQKENI. V gave up 6 bases and J gave up 3 bases, with 12 bases separating them.

This clonotype was recorded once. The V and J genes are TRBV10-3 and TRBJ1-1, with D unresolved. Trimming shortened V by 7 bases and J by 0 bases, and 12 bases separated the two germline ends. The germline V gene has CDR1 ENHRY and CDR2 SYGVKD. This CDR3 region has 14 residues. The DNA of the CDR3 is TGTGCCATCATGATAGGACGGCTGAACACTGAAGCTTTCTTT. Its protein product is CAIMIGRLNTEAFF.

This clonotype was seen a few times. V usage is TRBV19 and J usage is TRBJ2-4; a possible D gene is TRBD2 (6 bases). The ends were cut back, 6 bases at V and 0 bases at J, with 18 bases in the middle. The CDR3 is 17 amino acids. In germline, CDR1 is LNHDA, CDR2 SQIVND (reference sequence). As DNA, the CDR3 is TGTGCCAGTAGCGAGCTTGGGACTGGTATAGCCAAAAACATTCAGTACTTC. This gives the protein CASSELGTGIAKNIQYF.

The table lists this clonotype with many counts. The chain employs TRBV6-1 and TRBJ1-1; D remains ambiguous. V lost 2 bases and J 5 bases, leaving 9 bases between the germline ends. The CDR3 loop spans 13 amino acids. Germline values: CDR1 MNHNS, CDR2 SASEGT. This CDR3 is CASSETVGTEAFF. In nucleotides, the CDR3 is TGTGCCAGCAGTGAAACGGTGGGGACTGAAGCTTTCTTT.

As regards this clonotype: This is likely a read error, given that the CDR3 carries no conserved phenylalanine or tryptophan at its end. The V gene is TRBV25-1, the J gene TRBJ2-7, with D unresolved. The CDR3 loop spans 12 amino acids. Between the trimmed V and J ends, which lost 6 bases and 5 bases, there was a span of 11 bases. Germline CDR1 is MGHDK and CDR2 is SYGVNS. The CDR3, as DNA: TGTGCCAGCAGGGCCAAAAACCACGAGCAGTACCTC. Protein product: CASRAKNHEQYL.

This clonotype appeared many times. The genes are TRBV5-1 and TRBJ2-3; TRBD1 might be the D (5 bases). Germline V gene sequence: CDR1 SGHRS, CDR2 YFSETQ. Trimming cost V 1 base and J 6 bases, with 15 bases left between them. This CDR3 is built from 15 residues. The CDR3 spells CASSLTGQGMDTQYF. CDR3 in DNA: TGCGCCAGCAGCTTGACAGGCCAGGGCATGGATACGCAGTATTTT.

The chain uses TRBV10-1 and TRBJ1-2; D is uncertain. The length of the CDR3 is 13 residues. CDR1 and CDR2 from the germline V gene are WNHNN and SYGVQD (reference sequence). Trimming took 2 bases from V and 5 from J, leaving 9 bases between them. The CDR3 here is CASSERYGYGYTF. CDR3 coding DNA: TGCGCCAGCAGTGAGAGGTATGGGTATGGCTACACCTTC.

V is TRBV7-3 and J is TRBJ2-2; unclear D gene. V lost 5 bases, J lost 7 bases, and 11 bases lay in between. The CDR3 contains 13 residues. Germline lookup yields CDR1 SGHTA and CDR2 FQGTGA. CDR3: CASSRVRNGELFF. The CDR3 DNA is TGTGCCAGCAGCAGGGTCAGGAACGGGGAGCTGTTTTTT. The entire variable domain, with the rest obtained from reference TRBV7-3 and TRBJ2-2, is as follows: GAGVSQTPSNKVTEKGKYVELRCDPISGHTALYWYRQSLGQGPEFLIYFQGTGAADDSGLPNDRFFAVRPEGSVSTLKIQRTERGDSAVYLCASSRVRNGELFFGEGSRLTVL.

The V and J genes are TRBV5-4 and TRBJ2-7, with TRBD1 matching 8 bases. Trimming removed 4 bases from V and 7 bases from J; junction bases left unmatched: 16. CDR1 and CDR2 from the germline V gene are SGHNT and YYREEE (reference sequence). CDR3 length: 16 amino acids. CDR3 DNA: TGTGCCAGCAGCCCGGCCAAGTCGGGACAGGCGAGAGAGCAGTACTTC. Translated, it gives CASSPAKSGQAREQYF.

The J gene is TRBJ2-7, the V gene TRBV19, with D possibly being TRBD1 (5 bases). The CDR3 consists of 14 residues. Trimming removed 3 bases at V and 1 base at J, with 10 bases between. CDR1 and CDR2 from the germline V gene are LNHDA and SQIVND (reference sequence). CDR3 sequence: CASSIRRDSYEQYF. The CDR3 nucleotides read TGTGCCAGTAGTATTCGCAGGGATTCCTACGAGCAGTACTTC.

This clonotype is medium-sized. This chain links TRBV29-1 with TRBJ2-2, with TRBD1 as a possible D gene (5 bases). This CDR3 region has 14 residues. V lost 8 bases to trimming and J lost 7 bases, with 20 bases between them. Germline V lookup: CDR1 SQVTM, CDR2 ANQGSEA. The CDR3 bases are TGCAGCACCCCCGGTGACAGACCTAACGGGGAGCTGTTTTTT. This encodes CSTPGDRPNGELFF.

This clonotype was observed at least ten times. The chain links TRBV19 to TRBJ2-1; D unresolved. The length of the CDR3 is 13 residues. V was shortened by 3 bases and J by 6 bases, with 9 bases between the two germline ends. Germline V gene sequence: CDR1 LNHDA, CDR2 SQIVND (reference sequence). CDR3 in DNA: TGTGCCAGTAGTATTGTATCGGCCAATGAGCAGTTCTTC. The encoded protein is CASSIVSANEQFF.